Each of the 13 T cell receptor beta chains below was sequenced from the same sample in a study of cytomegalovirus exposure and HLA in healthy donors. With 60 Vbeta and 13 Jbeta primers, the PCR was carried out. TCRdb's table, derived via immunoSEQ multiplex PCR, lists solely in-frame clones and lacks some. The top ten hold approximately 6% of the sample, which has 150,000 to 200,000 clones, approximately 79% seen once. The sample taken for sequencing was PBMCs. All receptors derive from a man aged 40-49 years in good health and CMV-seropositive.

The genes are TRBV5-4 and TRBJ2-3, with 11 nucleotides matching TRBD2. Germline-derived CDR1 and CDR2 are SGHNT and YYREEE (reference sequence). The CDR3 has 15 amino acids. J lost 3 bases, V lost 2 bases, and 2 bases had no gene match. CDR3 amino acids: CASSFSGGATDTQYF. The CDR3 coding sequence is TGTGCCAGCAGCTTTAGCGGGGGGGCAACAGATACGCAGTATTTT.

The chain couples TRBV7-9 to TRBJ1-2; 8 bases line up with TRBD1. Germline loops: CDR1 SEHNR, CDR2 FQNEAQ (reference sequence). The V gene end was trimmed by 1 base and the J gene end by 4 bases; junction bases not matched to a gene: 2. The CDR3 sequence is 14 residues long. The CDR3 DNA sequence: TGTGCCAGCAGCTTAGGGGGGACAGGCTATGGCTACACCTTC. Its translation: CASSLGGTGYGYTF.

The chain combines TRBV9 with TRBJ2-3; no definite D call. Germline-derived CDR1 and CDR2 are SGDLS and YYNGEE. V shed 4 bases and J shed 6 bases, with 12 bases lying between them. The CDR3 has 13 residues. CDR3 nucleotides: TGTGCCAGCAGCACCCGTTACTCGGATACGCAGTATTTT. It encodes CASSTRYSDTQYF.

The chain has TRBV30 and TRBJ1-5; 9 nucleotides align to TRBD1. The CDR3 length is 17 residues. The trim removed 1 base at V and 7 bases at J, leaving 14 bases unmatched. Germline CDR1 is GTSNPN and CDR2 is SVGIG (reference sequence). In nucleotides, the CDR3 is TGTGCCTGGAGTGAGGGACAGGGTAGTCTCATCGGGCAGCCCCAGCATTTT. It encodes CAWSEGQGSLIGQPQHF.

The rearrangement joins TRBV7-2 to TRBJ2-7; D may be TRBD1 (5 bases). The CDR3 consists of 14 residues. Germline CDR1 reads SGHTA; CDR2 reads FQGNSA. The germline V and J ends were trimmed by 0 bases and 3 bases, with 9 bases remaining between them. This CDR3 reads CASSLATEIYEQYF. In nucleotides, the CDR3 is TGTGCCAGCAGCTTAGCGACAGAGATCTACGAGCAGTACTTC. The whole variable domain, filled in from reference TRBV7-2 and TRBJ2-7, reads GAGVSQSPSNKVTEKGKDVELRCDPISGHTALYWYRQSLGQGLEFLIYFQGNSAPDKSGLPSDRFSAERTGGSVSTLTIQRTQQEDSAVYLCASSLATEIYEQYFGPGTRLTVT.

A remark on this clone: One junction end does not reproduce the germline sequence, and a read error may be involved. The V call is TRBV7-3, the J call TRBJ2-7, with TRBD2 matching 8 bases. This CDR3 has 16 amino acids. CDR1 and CDR2 (germline): SGHTA, FQGTGA. This chain's CDR3 is CASSLNPDIPGTRSSF. Here the CDR3 DNA reads TGTGCCAGCAGCTTAAATCCTGATATTCCTGGGACTAGAAGTTCCTTC.

This clone showed up just a few times. The chain is built from TRBV6-5 and TRBJ1-3; 8 bases line up with TRBD1. V lost 6 bases to trimming and J lost 6 bases; unmatched junction nucleotides: 7. This CDR3 spans 14 amino acids. In germline, CDR1 is MNHEY, CDR2 SVGAGI. The CDR3: CASRDGTGLNTIYF. The CDR3 DNA follows: TGTGCCAGCAGAGACGGGACAGGCCTAAACACCATATATTTT.

This clone was picked up one time. The V gene is TRBV29-1, the J gene TRBJ2-7, with 7 bases identical to TRBD2. With 5 bases clipped from V and 0 bases from J, the junction kept 7 bases outside the gene matches. Germline lookup yields CDR1 SQVTM and CDR2 ANQGSEA. The CDR3 length is 14 residues. This chain's CDR3 is CSVTARGSSYEQYF. CDR3 bases: TGCAGCGTTACTGCGCGGGGGAGCTCCTACGAGCAGTACTTC.

This clone was found a few times. This sequence joins TRBV27 and TRBJ2-1, with D maybe TRBD2 (6 bases). Trimming took 3 bases from V and 4 from J, leaving 13 bases between them. The CDR3 contains 15 residues. Germline lookup yields CDR1 MNHEY and CDR2 SMNVEV (reference sequence). The CDR3 reads CASSFYGSQYNEQFF. CDR3 nucleotides: TGTGCCAGCAGTTTTTACGGGAGCCAATACAATGAGCAGTTCTTC.

This clone was observed a single time. The chain joins TRBV27 to TRBJ1-2; D gene ambiguous. V dropped 6 bases and J dropped 4 bases, with 12 bases sitting between them. The CDR3 consists of 13 residues. Germline CDR1 MNHEY, CDR2 SMNVEV (reference sequence). In nucleotides, the CDR3 is TGTGCCAGCAGATCCGGGAGCGGCTATGGCTACACCTTC. Translated: CASRSGSGYGYTF.

The gene calls are TRBV2 and TRBJ1-1; 7 nucleotides align to TRBD1. This CDR3 spans 13 amino acids. The junction had 8 bases not matched to a gene; V was cut back by 8 bases and J by 5 bases. In germline, CDR1 is SNHLY, CDR2 FYNNEI. CDR3 sequence (DNA): TGTGCCAGCCGGGACAGCGAGGGGACTGAAGCTTTCTTT. Protein product: CASRDSEGTEAFF.

The rearrangement links TRBV27 to TRBJ2-1; D remains ambiguous. CDR1 and CDR2 from the germline V gene are MNHEY and SMNVEV (reference sequence). The CDR3 spans 13 residues. Trimming pared 2 bases from V and 3 bases from J, leaving 5 bases between. The CDR3 here is CASSLNSYNEQFF. CDR3 coding DNA: TGTGCCAGCAGTTTAAACAGCTACAATGAGCAGTTCTTC.

This clone showed up just a few times. The chain joins TRBV18 to TRBJ1-2, with 10 bases fitting TRBD1. V trimming: 2 bases; J trimming: 1 base; junction bases outside the gene matches: 10. The CDR3 totals 18 residues. Looked up from germline, CDR1 is KGHSH and CDR2 is LQKENI. This chain's CDR3 is CASSPRAGGQGNNYGYTF. CDR3 nucleotides: TGTGCCAGCTCACCAAGGGCCGGGGGACAGGGGAATAACTATGGCTACACCTTC.